Sequencing of this TCR beta chain was carried out in a study of neurological immune-mediated disorders. This clonotype was seen ten or more times. Time point given: longitudinal time-point 1 (baseline). This CDR3 comprises 14 residues. The ends were cut back, 3 bases at V and 3 bases at J, with 9 bases in the middle. MiXCR, run by TCRdb on the 5' RACE reads, gives a single entry per CDR3 protein. The table includes 35,000 to 45,000 distinct CDR3 sequences, approximately 3% detected once. This sequence originates from a woman in her fifties or sixties with multiple sclerosis. The chain carries TRBV12-3 or TRBV12-4 and TRBJ1-3; D is possibly TRBD1 (5 bases). Material: PBMCs. The CDR3 sequence: CASSFLGDGNTIYF. Here the CDR3 DNA reads TGTGCCAGCAGTTTCTTAGGGGATGGAAACACCATATATTTT.